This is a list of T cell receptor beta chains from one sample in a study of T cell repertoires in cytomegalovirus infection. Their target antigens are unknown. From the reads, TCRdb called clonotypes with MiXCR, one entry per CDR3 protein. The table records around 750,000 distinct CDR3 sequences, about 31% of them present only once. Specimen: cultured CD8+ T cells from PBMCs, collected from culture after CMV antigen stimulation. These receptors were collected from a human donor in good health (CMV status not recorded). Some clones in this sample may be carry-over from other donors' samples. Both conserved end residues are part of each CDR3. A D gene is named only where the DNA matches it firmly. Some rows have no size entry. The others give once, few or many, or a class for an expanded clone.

TGTGCCAGCAGCTTTAAAGGACAGGGGGAAGACACAGATACGCAGTATTTT	CASSFKGQGEDTDTQYF	many	TRBV7-6	TRBJ2-3	TRBD1
TGTGCCAGCAGCTCTACCCCCGGGACGGGGACCTATGGCTACACCTTC	CASSSTPGTGTYGYTF	many	TRBV7-3	TRBJ1-2	NA
TGTGCCAGCAGTCTCGGGGACAGGGGATTGGAGACCCAGTACTTC	CASSLGDRGLETQYF	few	TRBV27	TRBJ2-5	TRBD1
TGTGCCAGCAGCCTCCGGGGGTCCCCGAGAGAAGCTTTCTTT	CASSLRGSPREAFF	NA	TRBV6-2/TRBV6-3	TRBJ1-1	NA
TGTGCCAGCAGCTTCGGCAGGGTAAAAACGGCGGCCGGGGAGCTGTTTTTT	CASSFGRVKTAAGELFF	NA	TRBV7-9	TRBJ2-2	NA
TGTGCCACCAGTGAGGGTTCCTATAATTCACCCCTCCACTTT	CATSEGSYNSPLHF	NA	TRBV24-1	TRBJ1-6	NA
TGTACCAGCAGTCCCCTACCTAGCGGGGGCTCGAACGAGCAGTACTTC	CTSSPLPSGGSNEQYF	NA	TRBV27	TRBJ2-7	TRBD2
TGTGCCAGCAGCTTAAAAGGGAGTGGAAACATTCAGTACTTC	CASSLKGSGNIQYF	NA	TRBV13	TRBJ2-4	NA
TGTGCCAGCAGCTTAATCTTGAGTTCGTCCCTCCACACTGAAGCTTTCTTT	CASSLILSSSLHTEAFF	many	TRBV7-9	TRBJ1-1	NA
TGTGCCAGCAGCCCGCGGGACACTTCCACAGATACGCAGTATTTT	CASSPRDTSTDTQYF	many	TRBV7-6	TRBJ2-3	NA
TGTGCCAGCAGCCCACCAACCGGGACAGGGTTCTCCTACGAGCAGTACTTC	CASSPPTGTGFSYEQYF	NA	TRBV7-6	TRBJ2-7	TRBD1
TGCGCCAGCAGTGACAGGGTAAGGCATCAGCCCCAGCATTTT	CASSDRVRHQPQHF	NA	TRBV10-2	TRBJ1-5	NA
TGTGCCAGCAACCCCGGGGGGACAGGGTCTGGAAACACCATATATTTT	CASNPGGTGSGNTIYF	NA	TRBV2	TRBJ1-3	TRBD1
TGTGCCAGCAGCTTCTCAGGGGCCGCCGGGGAGCTGTTTTTT	CASSFSGAAGELFF	NA	TRBV9	TRBJ2-2	NA
TGTGCCACCATGGGCGCCCCCTCCTACAATGAGCAGTTCTTC	CATMGAPSYNEQFF	few	TRBV6-2/TRBV6-3	TRBJ2-1	NA
TGTGCCAGCAGCCAAGGTGGAGCTAGCACAGATACGCAGTATTTT	CASSQGGASTDTQYF	few	TRBV14	TRBJ2-3	NA
TGCAGTCCGGTGGAGTTTCGGTTCTTC	CSPVEFRFF	NA	TRBV20-1	TRBJ2-1	NA
TGTGCCAGTAGTATAGGGGCTGGGGTCCTGAACACTGAAGCTTTCTTT	CASSIGAGVLNTEAFF	NA	TRBV19	TRBJ1-1	NA
TGTGCCACCAGTGATTTGCAGGTGTGGTCTTTCTTT	CATSDLQVWSFF	NA	TRBV24-1	TRBJ1-1	NA
TGTGCCACGCATTTTCCAGGGGGCGGCAATCAGCCCCAGCATTTT	CATHFPGGGNQPQHF	NA	TRBV6-1	TRBJ1-5	TRBD1
TGTGCCAGCAGTTACTCCAACAGGGCTGAAGCTTTCTTT	CASSYSNRAEAFF	NA	TRBV6-6	TRBJ1-1	NA
TGTGCCAGCAGTGACCGGGACGGAGGCACAGATACGCAGTATTTT	CASSDRDGGTDTQYF	many	TRBV6-4	TRBJ2-3	NA
TGTGCCAGCAGCCCTACGACAGGTACAACAATGTTGGAGACCCAGTACTTC	CASSPTTGTTMLETQYF	NA	TRBV13	TRBJ2-5	NA
TGTGCCAGCAGCCAAGGTGAAGGGGTGACTGAAGCTTTCTTT	CASSQGEGVTEAFF	NA	TRBV4-2	TRBJ1-1	NA
TGTGCCAGCAGCTCCTTCGGGGGGACGTACCAAGAGACCCAGTACTTC	CASSSFGGTYQETQYF	few	TRBV7-6	TRBJ2-5	TRBD2
TGTGCCAGCAGTTACTCGCTAATCCACGAGCAGTACTTC	CASSYSLIHEQYF	few	TRBV6-6	TRBJ2-7	NA
TGTGCCAGCAGCTCAAGAAGGTCGGGGTATGGCTACACCTTC	CASSSRRSGYGYTF	many	TRBV7-9	TRBJ1-2	NA
TGTGCCAGTAGTATTGGGACAGGATTTGAGAAACTGTTTTTT	CASSIGTGFEKLFF	NA	TRBV19	TRBJ1-4	TRBD1
TGTGCCAGCAGCTCCGATTGGGCGGGAGGCTACACCTTC	CASSSDWAGGYTF	NA	TRBV7-4	TRBJ1-2	NA
TGTGCCAGCAGCTCCTGGGACCTCGGTGAGCAGTACTTC	CASSSWDLGEQYF	many	TRBV7-9	TRBJ2-7	NA
TGCGCCAGCAGCCAAGACGGACCGGGAGCGATCAATCAGCCCCAGCATTTT	CASSQDGPGAINQPQHF	few	TRBV4-1	TRBJ1-5	NA
TGTGCCAGCAGCGACGACAGGGCCCCTTACAATGAGCAGTTCTTC	CASSDDRAPYNEQFF	NA	TRBV7-9	TRBJ2-1	TRBD1
TGTGCCAGCAGCTCCCCCGAGAGTAGCGGGGGGCACAATGAGCAGTTCTTC	CASSSPESSGGHNEQFF	many	TRBV7-2	TRBJ2-1	TRBD2
TGTGCCAGCAGCCTACGCCGAGATACGCAGTATTTT	CASSLRRDTQYF	many	TRBV7-6	TRBJ2-3	NA
TGTGCCAGCAGCCCGACTAGCGGGGTTGGGGATACGCAGTATTTT	CASSPTSGVGDTQYF	many	TRBV7-2	TRBJ2-3	TRBD2
TGTGCCAGCAGCGACCGTGGACGGATTAATTCACCCCTCCACTTT	CASSDRGRINSPLHF	few	TRBV5-6	TRBJ1-6	NA
TGTGCCAGCAGTAGCCGGACTAGCCAACTCGGCAATGAGCAGTTCTTC	CASSSRTSQLGNEQFF	NA	TRBV6-8	TRBJ2-1	TRBD2
TGTGCCAGCAGCTTAGGACAGGGGGAAAACACTGAAGCTTTCTTT	CASSLGQGENTEAFF	many	TRBV7-6	TRBJ1-1	TRBD1
TGTGCCAGTAGTCCCTCGGGCCGCCGGAACTATGGCTACACCTTC	CASSPSGRRNYGYTF	NA	TRBV19	TRBJ1-2	NA
TGTGCCAGTAGTAGCGGGGTACATGAGCAGTTCTTC	CASSSGVHEQFF	many	TRBV19	TRBJ2-1	NA
TGTGCCAGCAGCTTCGGGGTAGCGGGGGGCCGGCCGCAGTATTTT	CASSFGVAGGRPQYF	NA	TRBV7-9	TRBJ2-3	TRBD2
TGTGCCAGCAGTTCCGGGACTAGCGGCACAGATACGCAGTATTTT	CASSSGTSGTDTQYF	many	TRBV12-3/TRBV12-4	TRBJ2-3	TRBD2
TGTGCCAGCAGAGCCAGGGACAGGGTTCTTCACTATGGCTACACCTTC	CASRARDRVLHYGYTF	few	TRBV6-1	TRBJ1-2	TRBD1
TGTGCCAGCAGTTTAACGGCAGGGGCCCTCTTTTGGGAGACCCAGTACTTC	CASSLTAGALFWETQYF	many	TRBV12-3/TRBV12-4	TRBJ2-5	NA
TGCAGCGTCCCCCCCACTAGCGGAGTCTACAATGAGCAGTTCTTC	CSVPPTSGVYNEQFF	NA	TRBV29-1	TRBJ2-1	TRBD2
TGTGCCAGCAGTGAAGAAGAATGGGGATATAAAAACATTCAGTACTTC	CASSEEEWGYKNIQYF	NA	TRBV25-1	TRBJ2-4	NA
TGTGCCAGCAGCTTTTTCCCCTCTGGGGGGGGCACAGATACGCAGTATTTT	CASSFFPSGGGTDTQYF	many	TRBV7-6	TRBJ2-3	TRBD2
TGTGCCAGCAGTCCCGCCGCTGGGGACGCTCAAGAGACCCAGTACTTC	CASSPAAGDAQETQYF	NA	TRBV6-5	TRBJ2-5	NA
TGTGCTAGCAGCTCCAATCAGGGGGCTAGCGGGGAGCTGTTTTTT	CASSSNQGASGELFF	few	TRBV7-6	TRBJ2-2	TRBD1
TGTGCCAGCAGTTACTCGGGAGCACCTATGAACACTGAAGCTTTCTTT	CASSYSGAPMNTEAFF	few	TRBV6-5	TRBJ1-1	NA
TGTGCCAGCAGTTTATTAGGGGCAGCCACTTCTAACTATGGTTACACCTTC	CASSLLGAATSNYGYTF	few	TRBV27	TRBJ1-2	NA
TGTGCCACCAGCAGAGAAACTAGCAGGAATGAGCAGTTCTTC	CATSRETSRNEQFF	NA	TRBV15	TRBJ2-1	NA
TGTGCCAGCAGCTTATTTTTTAGCACTGAAGCTTTCTTT	CASSLFFSTEAFF	many	TRBV7-2	TRBJ1-1	NA
TGTGCCAGCAGTCATCAGGGGATCAATCAGCCCCAGCATTTT	CASSHQGINQPQHF	NA	TRBV27	TRBJ1-5	NA